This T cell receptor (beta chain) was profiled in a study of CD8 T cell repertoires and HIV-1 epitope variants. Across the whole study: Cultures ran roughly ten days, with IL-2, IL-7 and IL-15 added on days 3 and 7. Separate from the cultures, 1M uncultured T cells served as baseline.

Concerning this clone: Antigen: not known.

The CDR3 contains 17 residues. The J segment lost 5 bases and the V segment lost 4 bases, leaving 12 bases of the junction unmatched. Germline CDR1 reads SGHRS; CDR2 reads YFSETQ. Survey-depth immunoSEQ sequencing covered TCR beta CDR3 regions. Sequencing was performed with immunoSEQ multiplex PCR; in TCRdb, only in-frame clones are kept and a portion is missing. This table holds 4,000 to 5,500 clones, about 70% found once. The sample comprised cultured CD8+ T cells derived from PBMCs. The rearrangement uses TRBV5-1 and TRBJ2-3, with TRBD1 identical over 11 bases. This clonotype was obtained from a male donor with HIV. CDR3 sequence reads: CASSHSLGQGAKDTQYF. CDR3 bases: TGCGCCAGCAGCCACTCCTTAGGACAGGGGGCTAAAGATACGCAGTATTTT.